A selection of T cell receptor beta chains follows, all from one sample in a study of CD8+ T cells in alopecia areata. The protocol was immunoSEQ multiplex PCR, while the TCRdb copy is restricted to in-frame clones and leaves out a portion. The sample holds around 210,000 clones, 45% to 70% seen once. The material sequenced was CD8+ T cells sorted from blood. The receptors were sampled from a human donor in good health. CDR3s leave out the opening cysteine and the closing phenylalanine or tryptophan. The order of the fields is V gene, D gene, J gene, CDR3 protein. D genes are given only for firm matches.

TRBV7-9	-	TRBJ1-4	ASSLAPATNEKLF
TRBV29-1	-	TRBJ1-2	SVGGRAYGYT
TRBV19	-	TRBJ1-5	ASSRGTQPQH
TRBV28	TRBD1	TRBJ1-1	ASFGQGGNRVNTEAF
TRBV2	TRBD1	TRBJ2-7	ASIDRAGSYEQY
TRBV29-1	-	TRBJ2-7	SVEAGQNYEQY
TRBV7-9	-	TRBJ2-7	ASGPTGYEQY
TRBV7-9	-	TRBJ2-7	ASSLVSGYEQY
TRBV2	TRBD1	TRBJ2-7	ASSAQDRAGEQY
TRBV10-3	-	TRBJ2-3	AISDPDRQDTQY
TRBV29-1	-	TRBJ2-7	SVETGAYYEQY
TRBV5-4	-	TRBJ1-1	ASRHEYTEAF
TRBV19	-	TRBJ1-2	ASSIGGRRDYGYT
TRBV4-1	-	TRBJ1-4	ASSHDGPNEKLF
TRBV4-1	TRBD2	TRBJ2-3	ASSQAGDTDTQY
TRBV29-1	TRBD1	TRBJ1-5	SVGTGLNQPQH
TRBV29-1	-	TRBJ2-2	SVLLSVGELF
TRBV5-6	TRBD2	TRBJ2-1	ASSLVPGGEEQF
TRBV4-1	-	TRBJ2-2	ASSQEVRTDIAGELF
TRBV4-1	TRBD1	TRBJ2-7	ASSQRDSISSYEQY
TRBV6-5	TRBD1	TRBJ1-2	ASSYSGQKGYT
TRBV27	-	TRBJ1-2	ASSPRTPIHGYT
TRBV30	-	TRBJ2-7	AWSPTPRGPSYEQY
TRBV6-5	-	TRBJ1-1	ASSSQGWSTEAF
TRBV29-1	-	TRBJ2-7	SARHVDSYEQY